This section outlines one T cell receptor (beta chain) sequence together with its context. This CDR3 comprises 15 residues. Germline CDR1 reads SGHRS; CDR2 reads YFSETQ. V gave up 0 bases and J gave up 3 bases, with 10 bases separating them. These data originate in a study of control samples from healthy donors and cancer patients. Clones were sequenced by immunoSEQ multiplex PCR, and TCRdb holds only the in-frame ones, with some missing. This table has 45,000 to 60,000 clones, 85% to 95% appearing once. J is TRBJ2-4 and V is TRBV5-1; D is unclear. Sequencing was carried out using blood. This receptor was identified in a young man in good health. The CDR3: CASSLGAAGKNIQYF. In DNA form, the CDR3 reads TGCGCCAGCAGCTTGGGTGCAGCCGGCAAAAACATTCAGTACTTC.